These 5 T cell receptor beta chains were all obtained from the same sample, sequenced in a study of identical twins. TCRdb recomputed calls from the 5' RACE reads with MiXCR, one row per CDR3 protein. The table records about 250,000 distinct CDR3 sequences, about 8.9% of them present only once. This same sample was also part of a study on yellow fever vaccine responses in identical twins.

The sample comprised CD8+ T cells sorted from blood. All receptors derive from a woman under 30 in good health.

This clonotype was counted at least ten times. The rearrangement joins TRBV20-1 to TRBJ2-7, with D unresolved. CDR1 and CDR2 (germline): DFQATT, SNEGSKA (reference sequence). This CDR3 spans 12 amino acids. CDR3 sequence reads: CTLTARSYEQYF. The CDR3 nucleotides read TGCACACTCACGGCCAGGTCCTACGAGCAGTACTTC.

This clonotype was recorded at least ten times. The rearrangement uses TRBV29-1 and TRBJ2-2; D not certain. Germline loops: CDR1 SQVTM, CDR2 ANQGSEA. The CDR3 totals 10 residues. The V and J ends lost 6 bases and 7 bases respectively, with 6 bases between them. In DNA form, the CDR3 reads TGCAGCGTACTATACGGGGAGCTGTTTTTT. It encodes CSVLYGELFF.

This clonotype was counted ten times or more. The V call is TRBV7-9, the J call TRBJ2-7; D ambiguous. Trimming removed 1 base from V and 1 base from J, with 5 bases in between. The CDR3 length is 13 residues. Germline CDR1 SEHNR, CDR2 FQNEAQ (reference sequence). For the CDR3, the DNA is TGTGCCAGCAGCTTAGTATTGTCCTACGAGCAGTACTTC. Its protein product is CASSLVLSYEQYF.

This clonotype was seen repeatedly, ten times or more. An end of the junction differs from the germline gene, which may be a read error. This chain joins TRBV24-1 and TRBJ2-1; no clear D gene. Germline assignment: CDR1 KGHDR and CDR2 SFDVKD. The CDR3 spans 8 residues. The CDR3 coding sequence is TGTGCCACCAGTGACCCTTCCTTC. This sequence encodes CATSDPSF.

This clonotype was counted between two and nine times. The CDR3 DNA reads TGTGCCAGCTCACCAGCGGGAAGTACAGATACGCAGTATTTT. It yields the protein CASSPAGSTDTQYF. The V call is TRBV18, the J call TRBJ2-3; tentative D call: TRBD2 (6 bases). CDR1 and CDR2 (germline): KGHSH, LQKENI. V lost 2 bases and J 3 bases, leaving 9 bases between the germline ends. The CDR3 runs to 14 residues. Full variable domain (rest looked up from reference TRBV18 and TRBJ2-3): NAGVMQNPRHLVRRRGQEARLRCSPMKGHSHVYWYRQLPEEGLKFMVYLQKENIIDESGMPKERFSAEFPKEGPSILRIQQVVRGDSAAYFCASSPAGSTDTQYFGPGTRLTVL.